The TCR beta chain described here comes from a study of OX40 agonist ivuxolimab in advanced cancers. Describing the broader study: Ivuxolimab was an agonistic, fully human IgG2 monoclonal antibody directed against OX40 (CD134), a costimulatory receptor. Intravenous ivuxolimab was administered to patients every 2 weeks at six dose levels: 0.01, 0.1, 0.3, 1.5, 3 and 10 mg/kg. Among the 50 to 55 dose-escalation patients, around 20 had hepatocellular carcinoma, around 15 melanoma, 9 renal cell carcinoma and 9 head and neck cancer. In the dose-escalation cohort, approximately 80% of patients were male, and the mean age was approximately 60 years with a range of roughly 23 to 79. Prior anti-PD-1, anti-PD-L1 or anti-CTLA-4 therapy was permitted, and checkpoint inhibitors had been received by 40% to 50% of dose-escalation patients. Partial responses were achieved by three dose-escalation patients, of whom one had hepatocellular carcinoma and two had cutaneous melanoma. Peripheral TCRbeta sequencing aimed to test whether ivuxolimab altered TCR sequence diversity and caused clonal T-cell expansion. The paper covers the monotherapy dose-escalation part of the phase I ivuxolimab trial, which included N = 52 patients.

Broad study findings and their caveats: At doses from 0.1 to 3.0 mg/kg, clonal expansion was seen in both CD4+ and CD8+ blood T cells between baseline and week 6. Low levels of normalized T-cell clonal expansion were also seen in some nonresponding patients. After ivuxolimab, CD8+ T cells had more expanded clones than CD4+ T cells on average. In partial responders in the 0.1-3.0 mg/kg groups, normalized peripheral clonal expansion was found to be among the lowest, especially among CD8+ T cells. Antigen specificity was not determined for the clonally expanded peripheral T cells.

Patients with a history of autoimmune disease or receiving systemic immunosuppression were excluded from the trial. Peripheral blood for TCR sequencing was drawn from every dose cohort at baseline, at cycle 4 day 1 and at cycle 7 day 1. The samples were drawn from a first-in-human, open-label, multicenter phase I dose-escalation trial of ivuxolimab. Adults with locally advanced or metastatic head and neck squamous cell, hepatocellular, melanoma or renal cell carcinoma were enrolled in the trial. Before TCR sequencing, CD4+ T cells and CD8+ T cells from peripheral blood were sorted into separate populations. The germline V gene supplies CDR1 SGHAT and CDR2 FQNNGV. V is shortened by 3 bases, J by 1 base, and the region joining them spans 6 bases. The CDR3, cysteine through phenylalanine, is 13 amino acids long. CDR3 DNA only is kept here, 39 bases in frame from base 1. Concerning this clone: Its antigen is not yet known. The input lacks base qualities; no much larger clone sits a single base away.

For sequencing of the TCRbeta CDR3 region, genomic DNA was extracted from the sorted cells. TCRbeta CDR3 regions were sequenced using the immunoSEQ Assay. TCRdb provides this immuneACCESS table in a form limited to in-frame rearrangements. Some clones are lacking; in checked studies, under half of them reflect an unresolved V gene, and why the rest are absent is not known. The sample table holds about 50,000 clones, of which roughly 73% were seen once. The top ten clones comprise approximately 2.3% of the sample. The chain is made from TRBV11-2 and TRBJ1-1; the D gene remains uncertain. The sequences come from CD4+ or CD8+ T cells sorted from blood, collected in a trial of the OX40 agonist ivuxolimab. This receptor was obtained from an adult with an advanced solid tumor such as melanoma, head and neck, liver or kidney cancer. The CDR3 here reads CASSFMANTEAFF. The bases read TGTGCCAGCAGCTTCATGGCGAACACTGAAGCTTTCTTT.